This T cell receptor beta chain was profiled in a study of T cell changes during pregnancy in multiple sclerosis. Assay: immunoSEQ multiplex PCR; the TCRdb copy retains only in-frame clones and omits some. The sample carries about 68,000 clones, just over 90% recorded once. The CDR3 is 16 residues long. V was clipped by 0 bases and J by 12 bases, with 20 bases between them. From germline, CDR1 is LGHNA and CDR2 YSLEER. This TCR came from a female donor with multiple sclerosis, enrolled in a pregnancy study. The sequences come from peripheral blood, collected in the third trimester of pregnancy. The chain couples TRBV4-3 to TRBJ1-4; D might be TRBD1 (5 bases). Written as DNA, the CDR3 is TGCGCCAGCAGCCAAGAAATTGGGGCTCTCGGTTTTGAACTGTTTTTT. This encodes CASSQEIGALGFELFF.